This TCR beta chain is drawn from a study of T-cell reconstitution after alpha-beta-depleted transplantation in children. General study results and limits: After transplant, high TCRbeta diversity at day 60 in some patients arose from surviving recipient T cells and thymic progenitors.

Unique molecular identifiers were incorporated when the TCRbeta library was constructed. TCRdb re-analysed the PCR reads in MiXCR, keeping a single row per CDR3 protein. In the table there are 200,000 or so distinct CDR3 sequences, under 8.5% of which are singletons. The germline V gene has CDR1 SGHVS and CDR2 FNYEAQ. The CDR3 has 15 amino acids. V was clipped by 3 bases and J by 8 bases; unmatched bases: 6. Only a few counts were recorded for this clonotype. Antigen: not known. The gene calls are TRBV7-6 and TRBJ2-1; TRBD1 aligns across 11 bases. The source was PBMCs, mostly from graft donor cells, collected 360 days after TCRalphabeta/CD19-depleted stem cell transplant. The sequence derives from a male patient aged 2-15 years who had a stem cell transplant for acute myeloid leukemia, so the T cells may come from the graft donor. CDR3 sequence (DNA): TGTGCCAGCAGCTTCAGGACAGGGGGCTTGGATGAGCAGTTCTTC. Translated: CASSFRTGGLDEQFF.